Presented here are 9 T cell receptor beta chains from one specimen sequenced in a study of T cells in Graves' hyperthyroidism and ophthalmopathy. Amplified TCR beta CDR3 regions derived from RNA transcripts. The TCR CDR3 was amplified in a first-round RT-PCR using the HTBI primer set. MiXCR, run by TCRdb on the multiplex PCR reads, gives a single entry per CDR3 protein. The sample has a few hundred thousand distinct CDR3 sequences; roughly 15% are singletons. Material for sequencing was blood. The receptors here all came from a woman aged 25 to 39 with Graves' ophthalmopathy.

There are many counts of this clonotype. This chain joins TRBV7-3 and TRBJ1-1; 9 bases fit TRBD1. With V trimmed by 5 bases and J by 5 bases, 9 bases remained unmatched. Looked up from germline, CDR1 is SGHTA and CDR2 is FQGTGA. This CDR3 comprises 15 residues. The CDR3 nucleotides read TGTGCCAGCAGCCCGGAGGGACAGGGTATAACTGAAGCTTTCTTT. Translating gives CASSPEGQGITEAFF. Supplemented by reference TRBV7-3 and TRBJ1-1, the full variable domain reads GAGVSQTPSNKVTEKGKYVELRCDPISGHTALYWYRQSLGQGPEFLIYFQGTGAADDSGLPNDRFFAVRPEGSVSTLKIQRTERGDSAVYLCASSPEGQGITEAFFGQGTRLTVV.

This clonotype appeared a few times. The CDR3 DNA reads TGTGCCAGCAGCTTATACGGGGGGGAGCTGTTTTTT. Its protein is CASSLYGGELFF. The rearrangement uses TRBV7-9 and TRBJ2-2; D not resolved. Germline CDR1 SEHNR, CDR2 FQNEAQ (reference sequence). V was cut by 2 bases and J by 8 bases, with 6 bases left in between. The CDR3 is made up of 12 amino acids.

This clonotype was observed many times. The J gene is TRBJ2-5, the V gene TRBV7-2; D is undetermined. The CDR3 is 17 residues long. The germline V and J ends were trimmed by 1 base and 5 bases, with 20 bases remaining between them. Germline V CDR1 and CDR2: SGHTA, FQGNSA. CDR3 sequence: CASSLGINPSLGETQYF. The CDR3 coding sequence is TGTGCCAGCAGCTTAGGTATAAACCCAAGTCTTGGGGAGACCCAGTACTTC.

V is TRBV28 and J is TRBJ2-7; 8 bases are a match to TRBD1. Per the germline V gene, CDR1 is MDHEN and CDR2 is SYDVKM. This CDR3 spans 15 amino acids. J gave up 0 bases and V 7 bases, and 8 bases lay outside the gene matches. CDR3: CASKNSGTGSYEQYF. CDR3 nucleotide sequence: TGTGCCAGCAAAAACTCCGGGACAGGCTCCTACGAGCAGTACTTC.

This clonotype was recorded at least ten times. V is TRBV7-9 and J is TRBJ2-5; 8 bases agree with TRBD2. V dropped 0 bases and J dropped 5; count of bases not matched to a gene: 5. The CDR3 contains 15 residues. Germline CDR1 SEHNR, CDR2 FQNEAQ (reference sequence). CDR3 bases: TGTGCCAGCAGCTTAGCTACTAGCGGCGTTGAGACCCAGTACTTC. Translating gives CASSLATSGVETQYF.

This clonotype appeared many times. The chain combines TRBV4-1 with TRBJ1-6; D unresolved. CDR1 is MGHRA, CDR2 YSYEKL, per germline. CDR3 length: 17 amino acids. With 4 bases removed from V and 6 bases from J, the gap between germline ends came to 19 bases. As DNA, the CDR3 is TGCGCCAGCAGCCCCTCGCGTCTTGAGGGAAGTAATTCACCCCTCCACTTT. Translation: CASSPSRLEGSNSPLHF.

Many counts were recorded for this clonotype. The chain combines TRBV7-9 with TRBJ1-1; TRBD1 might be the D (5 bases). Per the germline V gene, CDR1 is SEHNR and CDR2 is FQNEAQ (reference sequence). This CDR3 region has 15 residues. V was pared by 5 bases and J by 11 bases, with 24 bases between. The CDR3 bases are TGTGCCAGCAGCACCCAGTCCGCGGGGGTGTTGGTGGCTTTCTTT. It specifies CASSTQSAGVLVAFF.

This clonotype was detected ten times or more. V is TRBV24-1 and J is TRBJ2-6; no firm D call. CDR3 size: 14 residues. Trimming removed 9 bases at V and 0 bases at J, with 8 bases between. CDR1 and CDR2 (germline): KGHDR, SFDVKD. As DNA, the CDR3 is TGTGCCACCGGTAATCCCTCTGGGGCCAACGTCCTGACTTTC. It translates to CATGNPSGANVLTF.

This clonotype was seen many times. This chain connects TRBV18 to TRBJ2-3; TRBD2 matches at 9 bases. Germline values: CDR1 KGHSH, CDR2 LQKENI. The CDR3 has 17 amino acids. V dropped 5 bases and J dropped 1; count of bases not matched to a gene: 10. CDR3 region: CASSSYARGGGTDTQYF. The CDR3 bases are TGTGCCAGCTCATCATACGCGCGGGGGGGAGGCACAGATACGCAGTATTTT.